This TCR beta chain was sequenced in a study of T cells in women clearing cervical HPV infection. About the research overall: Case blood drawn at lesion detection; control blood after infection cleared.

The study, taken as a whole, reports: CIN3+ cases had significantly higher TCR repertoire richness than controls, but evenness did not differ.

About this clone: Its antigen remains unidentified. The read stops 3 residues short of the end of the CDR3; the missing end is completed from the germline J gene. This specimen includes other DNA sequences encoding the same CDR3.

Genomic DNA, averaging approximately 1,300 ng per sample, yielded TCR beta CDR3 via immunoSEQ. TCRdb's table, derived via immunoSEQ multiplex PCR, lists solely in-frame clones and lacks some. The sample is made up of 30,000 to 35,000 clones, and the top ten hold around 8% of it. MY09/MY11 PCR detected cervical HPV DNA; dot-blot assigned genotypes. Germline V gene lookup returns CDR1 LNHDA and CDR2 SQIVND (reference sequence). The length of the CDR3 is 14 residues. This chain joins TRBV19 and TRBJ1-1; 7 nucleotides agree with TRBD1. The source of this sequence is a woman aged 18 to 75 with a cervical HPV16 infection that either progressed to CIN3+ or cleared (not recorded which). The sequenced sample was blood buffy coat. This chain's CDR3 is CASSIIGGFETAFF. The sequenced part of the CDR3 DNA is TGTGCCAGTAGTATCATAGGGGGCTTTGAGACC.